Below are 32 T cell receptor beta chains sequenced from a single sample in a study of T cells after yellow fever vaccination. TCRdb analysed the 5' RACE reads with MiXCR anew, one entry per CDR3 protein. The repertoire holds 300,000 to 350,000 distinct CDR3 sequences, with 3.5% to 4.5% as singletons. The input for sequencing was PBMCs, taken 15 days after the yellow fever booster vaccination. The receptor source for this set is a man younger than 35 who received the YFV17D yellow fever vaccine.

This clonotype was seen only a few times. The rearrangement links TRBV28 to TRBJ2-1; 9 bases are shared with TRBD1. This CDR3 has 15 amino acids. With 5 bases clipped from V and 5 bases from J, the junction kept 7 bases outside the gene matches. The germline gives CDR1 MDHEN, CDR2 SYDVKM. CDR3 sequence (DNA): TGTGCCAGCAGTATACAGGGGGCGCCTCACAATGAGCAGTTCTTC. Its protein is CASSIQGAPHNEQFF.

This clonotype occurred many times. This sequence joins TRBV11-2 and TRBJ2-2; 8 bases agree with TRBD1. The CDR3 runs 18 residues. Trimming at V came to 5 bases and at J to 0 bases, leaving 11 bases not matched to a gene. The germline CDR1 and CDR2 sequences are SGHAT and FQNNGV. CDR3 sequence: CASSPFPDRAPNTGELFF. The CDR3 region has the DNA TGTGCCAGCAGCCCTTTCCCGGACAGGGCCCCGAACACCGGGGAGCTGTTTTTT.

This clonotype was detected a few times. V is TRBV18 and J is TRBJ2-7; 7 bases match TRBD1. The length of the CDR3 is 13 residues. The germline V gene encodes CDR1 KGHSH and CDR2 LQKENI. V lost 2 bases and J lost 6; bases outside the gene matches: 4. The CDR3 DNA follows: TGTGCCAGCTCACCAACGACAGGGCTCGAGCAGTACGTC. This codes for CASSPTTGLEQYV.

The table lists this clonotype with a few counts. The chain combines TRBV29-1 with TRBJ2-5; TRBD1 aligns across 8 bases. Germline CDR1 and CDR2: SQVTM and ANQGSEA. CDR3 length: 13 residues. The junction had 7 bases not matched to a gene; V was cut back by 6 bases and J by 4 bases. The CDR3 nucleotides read TGCAGCGTAGACACAGGGGGGAGAGAGACCCAGTACTTC. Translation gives CSVDTGGRETQYF. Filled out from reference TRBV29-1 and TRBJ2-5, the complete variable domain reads SAVISQKPSRDICQRGTSLTIQCQVDSQVTMMFWYRQQPGQSLTLIATANQGSEATYESGFVIDKFPISRPNLTFSTLTVSNMSPEDSSIYLCSVDTGGRETQYFGPGTRLLVL.

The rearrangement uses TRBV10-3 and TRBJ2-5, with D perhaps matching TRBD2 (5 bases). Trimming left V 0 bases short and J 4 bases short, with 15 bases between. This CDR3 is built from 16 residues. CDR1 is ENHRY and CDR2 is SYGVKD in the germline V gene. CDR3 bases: TGTGCCATCAGTGAGTCTCCACCGGGGAATCCAGAGACCCAGTACTTC. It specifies CAISESPPGNPETQYF.

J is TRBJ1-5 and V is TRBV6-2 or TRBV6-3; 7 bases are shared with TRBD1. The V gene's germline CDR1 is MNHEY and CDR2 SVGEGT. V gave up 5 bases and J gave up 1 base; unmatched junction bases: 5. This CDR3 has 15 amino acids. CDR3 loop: CASSRDRVSNQPQHF. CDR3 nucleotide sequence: TGTGCCAGCAGTCGCGACAGGGTGAGCAATCAGCCCCAGCATTTT.

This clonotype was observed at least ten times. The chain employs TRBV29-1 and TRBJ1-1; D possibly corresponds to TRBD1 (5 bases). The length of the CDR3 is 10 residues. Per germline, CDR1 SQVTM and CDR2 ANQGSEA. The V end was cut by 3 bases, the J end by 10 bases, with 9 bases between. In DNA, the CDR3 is TGCAGCGTTGAGGAGGGGATAGCTTTCTTT. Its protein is CSVEEGIAFF. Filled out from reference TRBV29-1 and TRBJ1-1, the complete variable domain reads SAVISQKPSRDICQRGTSLTIQCQVDSQVTMMFWYRQQPGQSLTLIATANQGSEATYESGFVIDKFPISRPNLTFSTLTVSNMSPEDSSIYLCSVEEGIAFFGQGTRLTVV.

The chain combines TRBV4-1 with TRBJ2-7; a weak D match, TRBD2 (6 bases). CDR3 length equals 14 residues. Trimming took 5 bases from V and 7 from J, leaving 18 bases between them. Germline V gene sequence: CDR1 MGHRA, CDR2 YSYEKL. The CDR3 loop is CASSSSGLSWEQYF. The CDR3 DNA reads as TGCGCCAGCAGCTCCTCGGGACTCTCGTGGGAGCAGTACTTC.

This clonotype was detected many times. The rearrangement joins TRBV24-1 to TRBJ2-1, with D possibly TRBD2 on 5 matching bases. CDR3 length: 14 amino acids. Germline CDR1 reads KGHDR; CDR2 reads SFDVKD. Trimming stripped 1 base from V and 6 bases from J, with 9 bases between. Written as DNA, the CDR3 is TGTGCCACCAGTGATTTCTCCAGCGGCAATGAGCAGTTCTTC. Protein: CATSDFSSGNEQFF.

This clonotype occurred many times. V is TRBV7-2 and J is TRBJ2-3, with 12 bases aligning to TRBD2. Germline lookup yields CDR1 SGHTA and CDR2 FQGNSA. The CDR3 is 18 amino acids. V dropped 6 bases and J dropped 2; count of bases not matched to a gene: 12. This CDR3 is CASSSLKGLAGNTDTQYF. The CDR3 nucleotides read TGTGCCAGCAGTTCACTAAAAGGACTAGCGGGGAACACAGATACGCAGTATTTT.

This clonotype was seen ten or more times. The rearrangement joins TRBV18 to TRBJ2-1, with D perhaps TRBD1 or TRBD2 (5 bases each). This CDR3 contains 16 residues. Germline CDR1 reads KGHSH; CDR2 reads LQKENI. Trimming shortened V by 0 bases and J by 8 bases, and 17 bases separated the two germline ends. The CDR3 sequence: CASSPPPGRRVYEQFF. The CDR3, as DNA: TGTGCCAGCTCACCACCCCCGGGACGAAGGGTTTATGAGCAGTTCTTC.

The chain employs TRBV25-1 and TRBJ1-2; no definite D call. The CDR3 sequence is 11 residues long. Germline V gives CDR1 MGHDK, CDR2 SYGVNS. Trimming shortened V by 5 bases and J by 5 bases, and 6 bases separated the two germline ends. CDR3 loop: CASSNAYGYTF. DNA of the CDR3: TGTGCCAGCAGTAATGCGTATGGCTACACCTTC.

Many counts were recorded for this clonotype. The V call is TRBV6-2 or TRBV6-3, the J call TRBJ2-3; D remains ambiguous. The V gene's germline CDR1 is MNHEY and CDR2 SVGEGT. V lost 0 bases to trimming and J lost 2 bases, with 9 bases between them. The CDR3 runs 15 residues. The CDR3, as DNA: TGTGCCAGCAGTTACTCCGAGACCGACACAGATACGCAGTATTTT. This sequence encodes CASSYSETDTDTQYF.

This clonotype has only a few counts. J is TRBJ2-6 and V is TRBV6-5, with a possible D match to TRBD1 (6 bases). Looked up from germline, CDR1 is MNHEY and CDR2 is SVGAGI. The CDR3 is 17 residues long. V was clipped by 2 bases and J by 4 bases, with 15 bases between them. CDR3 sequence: CASSYGGGPGGANVLTF. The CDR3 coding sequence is TGTGCCAGCAGTTACGGGGGCGGCCCAGGCGGGGCCAACGTCCTGACTTTC.

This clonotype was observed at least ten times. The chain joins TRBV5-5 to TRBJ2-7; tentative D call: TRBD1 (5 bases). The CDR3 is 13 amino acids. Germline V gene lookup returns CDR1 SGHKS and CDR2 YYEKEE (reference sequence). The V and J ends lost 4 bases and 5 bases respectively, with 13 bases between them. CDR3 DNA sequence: TGTGCCAGCAGCCGCTCAGGGTTAAACGAGCAGTACGTC. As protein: CASSRSGLNEQYV.

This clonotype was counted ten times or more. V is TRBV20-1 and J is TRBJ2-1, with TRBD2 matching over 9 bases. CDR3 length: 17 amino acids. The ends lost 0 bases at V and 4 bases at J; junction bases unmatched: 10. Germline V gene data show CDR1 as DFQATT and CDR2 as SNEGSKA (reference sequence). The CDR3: CSARDVERGASYNEQFF. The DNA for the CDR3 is TGCAGTGCTAGAGATGTCGAGCGGGGGGCTTCTTACAATGAGCAGTTCTTC.

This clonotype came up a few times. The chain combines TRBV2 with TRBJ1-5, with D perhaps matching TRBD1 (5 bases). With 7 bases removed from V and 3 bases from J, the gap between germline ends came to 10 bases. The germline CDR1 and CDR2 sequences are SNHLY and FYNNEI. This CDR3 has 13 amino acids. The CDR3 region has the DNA TGTGCCAGCATGAAGGGACCCAATCAGCCCCAGCATTTT. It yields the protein CASMKGPNQPQHF.

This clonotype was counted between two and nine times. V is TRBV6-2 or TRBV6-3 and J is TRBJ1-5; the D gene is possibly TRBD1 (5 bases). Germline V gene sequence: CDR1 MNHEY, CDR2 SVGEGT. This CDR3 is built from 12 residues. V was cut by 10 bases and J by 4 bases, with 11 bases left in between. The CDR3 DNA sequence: TGTGCCATTGCGGGGCAGAATCAGCCCCAGCATTTT. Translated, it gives CAIAGQNQPQHF.

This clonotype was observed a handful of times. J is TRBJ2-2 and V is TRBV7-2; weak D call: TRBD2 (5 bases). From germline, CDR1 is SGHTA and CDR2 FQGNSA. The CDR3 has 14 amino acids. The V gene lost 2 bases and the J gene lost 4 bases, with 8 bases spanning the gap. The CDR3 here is CASSLPRGTGELFF. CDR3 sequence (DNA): TGTGCCAGCAGCTTACCCCGGGGCACCGGGGAGCTGTTTTTT.

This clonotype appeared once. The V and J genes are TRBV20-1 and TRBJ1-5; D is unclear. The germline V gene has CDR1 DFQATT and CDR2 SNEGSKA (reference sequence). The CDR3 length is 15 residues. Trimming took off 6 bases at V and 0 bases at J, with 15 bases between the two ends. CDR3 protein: CSARTPLGSNQPQHF. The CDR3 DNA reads TGCAGTGCGAGAACGCCTCTGGGTAGCAATCAGCCCCAGCATTTT.

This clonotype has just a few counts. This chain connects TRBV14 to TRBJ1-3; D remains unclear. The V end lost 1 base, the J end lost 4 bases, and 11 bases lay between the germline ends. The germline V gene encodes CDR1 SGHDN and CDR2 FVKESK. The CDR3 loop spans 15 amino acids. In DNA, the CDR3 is TGTGCCAGCAGCCAAGTAGGGTTGAGAGGAAACACCATATATTTT. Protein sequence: CASSQVGLRGNTIYF.

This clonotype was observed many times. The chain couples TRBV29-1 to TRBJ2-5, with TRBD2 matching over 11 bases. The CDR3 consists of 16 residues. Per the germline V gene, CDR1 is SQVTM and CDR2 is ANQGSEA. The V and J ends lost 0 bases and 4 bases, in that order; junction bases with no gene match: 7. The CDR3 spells CSVEDGLAGGVETQYF. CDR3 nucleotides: TGCAGCGTTGAAGATGGCTTAGCGGGGGGGGTAGAGACCCAGTACTTC.

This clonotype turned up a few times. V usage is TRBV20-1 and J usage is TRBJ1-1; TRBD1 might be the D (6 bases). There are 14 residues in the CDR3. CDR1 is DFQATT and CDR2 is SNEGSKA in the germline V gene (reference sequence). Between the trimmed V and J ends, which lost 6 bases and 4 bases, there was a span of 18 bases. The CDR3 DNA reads TGCAGTGCCAAACGTCCAGGGGCGGCCACTGAAGCTTTCTTT. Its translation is CSAKRPGAATEAFF.

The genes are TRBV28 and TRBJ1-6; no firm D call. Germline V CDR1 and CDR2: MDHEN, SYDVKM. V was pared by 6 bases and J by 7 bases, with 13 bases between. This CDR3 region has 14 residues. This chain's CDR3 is CASSRALANSPLHF. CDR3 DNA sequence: TGTGCCAGCAGCCGCGCCTTGGCGAATTCACCCCTCCACTTT.

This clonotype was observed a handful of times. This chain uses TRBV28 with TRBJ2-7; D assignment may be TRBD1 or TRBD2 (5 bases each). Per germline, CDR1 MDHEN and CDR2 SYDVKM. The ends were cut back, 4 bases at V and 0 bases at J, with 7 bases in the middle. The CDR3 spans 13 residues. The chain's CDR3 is CASSWGSSYEQYV. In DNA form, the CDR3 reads TGTGCCAGCAGTTGGGGGAGCTCCTACGAGCAGTACGTC.

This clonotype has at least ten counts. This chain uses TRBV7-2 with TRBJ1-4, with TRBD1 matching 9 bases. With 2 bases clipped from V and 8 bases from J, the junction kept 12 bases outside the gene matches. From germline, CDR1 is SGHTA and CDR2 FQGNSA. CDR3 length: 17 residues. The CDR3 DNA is TGTGCCAGCAGCTTAACGGGGTTACAGGGGGCGCGGGAAAAACTGTTTTTT. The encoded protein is CASSLTGLQGAREKLFF.

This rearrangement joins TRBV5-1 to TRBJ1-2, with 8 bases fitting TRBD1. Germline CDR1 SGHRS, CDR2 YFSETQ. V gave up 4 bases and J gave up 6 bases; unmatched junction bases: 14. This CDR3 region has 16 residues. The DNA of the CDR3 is TGCGCCAGCAGCCCGGAACCGGGACAGGCCGGCCATGGCTACACCTTC. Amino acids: CASSPEPGQAGHGYTF.

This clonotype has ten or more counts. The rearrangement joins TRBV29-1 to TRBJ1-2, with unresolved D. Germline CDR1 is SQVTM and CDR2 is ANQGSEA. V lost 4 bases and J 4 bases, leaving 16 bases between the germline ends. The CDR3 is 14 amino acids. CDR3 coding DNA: TGCAGCGTTGCCGTTGCAGGTTTATCCTATGGCTACACCTTC. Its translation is CSVAVAGLSYGYTF. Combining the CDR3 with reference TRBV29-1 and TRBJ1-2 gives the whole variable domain SAVISQKPSRDICQRGTSLTIQCQVDSQVTMMFWYRQQPGQSLTLIATANQGSEATYESGFVIDKFPISRPNLTFSTLTVSNMSPEDSSIYLCSVAVAGLSYGYTFGSGTRLTVV.

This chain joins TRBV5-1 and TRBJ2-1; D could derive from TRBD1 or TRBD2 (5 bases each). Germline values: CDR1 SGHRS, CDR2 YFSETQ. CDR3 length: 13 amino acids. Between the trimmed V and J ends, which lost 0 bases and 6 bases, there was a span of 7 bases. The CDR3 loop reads CASSLGGSNEQFF. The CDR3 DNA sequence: TGCGCCAGCAGCTTGGGGGGGAGCAATGAGCAGTTCTTC.

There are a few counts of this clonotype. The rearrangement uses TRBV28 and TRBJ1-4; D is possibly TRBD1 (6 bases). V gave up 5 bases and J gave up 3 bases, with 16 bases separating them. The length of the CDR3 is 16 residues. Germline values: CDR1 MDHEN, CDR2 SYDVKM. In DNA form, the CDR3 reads TGTGCCAGCAGTAATCCCCCGGGGGCGGCTAATGAAAAACTGTTTTTT. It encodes CASSNPPGAANEKLFF.

CDR3 sequence: CASSFYNGRIAEAFF. The DNA of the CDR3 is TGTGCCAGCAGTTTCTATAACGGGCGGATAGCTGAAGCTTTCTTT. The chain combines TRBV12-3 or TRBV12-4 with TRBJ1-1; D is unclear. V was shortened by 3 bases and J by 6 bases, with 17 bases between the two germline ends. The CDR3 length is 15 residues.

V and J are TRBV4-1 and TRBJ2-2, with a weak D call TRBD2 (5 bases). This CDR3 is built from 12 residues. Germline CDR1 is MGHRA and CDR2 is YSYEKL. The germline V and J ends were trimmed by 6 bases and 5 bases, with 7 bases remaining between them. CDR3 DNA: TGCGCCAGCAGGGGGAGTACCGGGGAGCTGTTTTTT. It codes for CASRGSTGELFF.